This T cell receptor beta chain was observed in a study of blood T cells in healthy people across ages. On this clonotype itself: Its antigen is not identified.

The CDR3 runs 15 residues. Looked up from germline, CDR1 is MGHRA and CDR2 is YSYEKL. The V gene lost 0 bases and the J gene lost 8 bases, with 16 bases spanning the gap. The authors ran a second PCR of about 6 to 11 cycles using a sample-barcoded 5' primer and a J-beta primer mix. Each TCR beta cDNA got a 12-nucleotide random molecular identifier. TCRdb recomputed calls from the 5' RACE reads with MiXCR, one row per CDR3 protein. Of about 1.6 million distinct CDR3 sequences listed, 30% to 35% were seen once; the top ten hold over 9%. Study findings and constraints: Naive T cell percentage strongly correlated with TCR beta diversity. Older age coincided with a roughly linear decline in TCR beta diversity per million T cells.

The draw of peripheral blood yielded ten milliliters from each donor. The sequenced material came from blood. The sequence derives from a woman younger than 45 in good health. The chain couples TRBV4-1 to TRBJ1-1; D not certain. The CDR3 protein is CASSQEASEREEAFF. In nucleotides, the CDR3 is TGCGCCAGCAGCCAAGAAGCGTCGGAGCGGGAGGAAGCTTTCTTT.